The clone carrying this T cell receptor beta chain is judged large. Its target is not known. Using immunoSEQ multiplex PCR, the repertoire was profiled, and TCRdb retains in-frame clones only, with some absent. The table records 15,000 to 20,000 clones, around 80% of them present only once. The germline V gene encodes CDR1 MGHRA and CDR2 YSYEKL. V was shortened by 0 bases and J by 9 bases, with 8 bases between the two germline ends. The CDR3 sequence is 12 residues long. This entry comes from a study of PD-1 blockade in classical Hodgkin lymphoma. Broader study findings: While CD8+ TCR diversity did not rise significantly by C4D1, CD4+ TCR diversity did. Causes of the repertoire differences remain undefined, possibly disease activity or prior therapy. Individuals who commenced nivolumab within less than 1 year of ASCT were excluded.

In every patient, relapse followed autologous stem cell transplantation, while exposure to brentuximab vedotin differed. Relapsed/refractory classical Hodgkin lymphoma patients had complete, partial or progressive responses. The source was peripheral blood mononuclear cells (PBMCs), collected at baseline. The sequence was obtained from a human donor with classical Hodgkin lymphoma. The chain recombines TRBV4-1 with TRBJ1-2; no definite D call. The CDR3 is CASSQDRTSYTF. The CDR3 nucleotides are TGCGCCAGCAGCCAAGATCGCACCAGCTACACCTTC.